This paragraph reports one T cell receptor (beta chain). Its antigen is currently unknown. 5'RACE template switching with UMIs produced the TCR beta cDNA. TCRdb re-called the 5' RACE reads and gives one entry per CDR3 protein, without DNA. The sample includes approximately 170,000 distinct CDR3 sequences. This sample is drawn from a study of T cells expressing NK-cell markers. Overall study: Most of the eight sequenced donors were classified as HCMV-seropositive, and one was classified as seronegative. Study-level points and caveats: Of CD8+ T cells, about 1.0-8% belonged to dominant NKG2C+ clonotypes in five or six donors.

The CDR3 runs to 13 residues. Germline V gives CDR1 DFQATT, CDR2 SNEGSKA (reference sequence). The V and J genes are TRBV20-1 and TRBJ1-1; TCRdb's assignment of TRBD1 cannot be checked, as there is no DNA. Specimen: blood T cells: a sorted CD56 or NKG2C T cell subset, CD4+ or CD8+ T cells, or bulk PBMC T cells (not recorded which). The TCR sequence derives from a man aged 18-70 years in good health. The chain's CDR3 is CSARSRGRTEAFF.